The 21 T cell receptor beta chains presented below share a single source sample, sequenced in a study of CD8+CD57+ T cells in acquired aplastic anemia. Patients included in sequencing had previously demonstrated CD8+CD57+ cell expansion by flow cytometry. Genomic DNA templated the TCR beta VDJ and CDR3 profiling. TCRdb independently ran MiXCR on the reads; one entry per CDR3 protein. The table records 150,000 or so distinct CDR3 sequences, 45% to 50% of them present only once. Sequences were obtained from sorted CD4+, CD8+, or CD8+CD57+ T cells (not recorded which) from PBMCs. Every receptor here comes from a human donor with aplastic anemia.

This clonotype was detected a few times. This chain joins TRBV27 and TRBJ2-2, with D unclear. Germline CDR1 and CDR2: MNHEY and SMNVEV (reference sequence). V lost 0 bases to trimming and J lost 6 bases, with 8 bases between them. The CDR3 has 14 residues. Here the CDR3 reads CASSLSLPAGELFF. For the CDR3, the DNA is TGTGCCAGCAGTTTATCATTACCCGCCGGGGAGCTGTTTTTT.

This clonotype was observed a handful of times. This sequence joins TRBV12-3 or TRBV12-4 and TRBJ2-1, with 8 nucleotides matching TRBD1. The CDR3 is 19 residues long. The V gene end was trimmed by 0 bases and the J gene end by 2 bases; junction bases not matched to a gene: 12. DNA of the CDR3: TGTGCCAGCAGTTTAGCCCCAGGGGGCGACCCTGGTCCCTACAATGAGCAGTTCTTC. Protein sequence: CASSLAPGGDPGPYNEQFF.

V is TRBV12-3 or TRBV12-4 and J is TRBJ2-7, with unresolved D. This CDR3 comprises 13 residues. Between the trimmed V and J ends, which lost 5 bases and 4 bases, there was a span of 12 bases. The CDR3 nucleotides read TGTGCCAGCAGTGGACCTCCACGATACGAGCAGTACTTC. Its translation is CASSGPPRYEQYF.

The table lists this clonotype with a count of one. The chain links TRBV20-1 to TRBJ1-3; no reliable D call. The CDR3 is 12 amino acids. Germline assignment: CDR1 DFQATT and CDR2 SNEGSKA (reference sequence). V was pared by 0 bases and J by 8 bases, with 8 bases between. The CDR3 bases are TGCAGTGCTAGAGATCTTGAGGACACCATATATTTT. Protein product: CSARDLEDTIYF.

This clonotype was found many times. V gene TRBV7-3 combines with J gene TRBJ2-3, with TRBD2 matching 8 bases. This CDR3 has 19 amino acids. J was trimmed by 0 bases and V by 1 base; bases with no gene match: 12. Looked up from germline, CDR1 is SGHTA and CDR2 is FQGTGA. The CDR3: CASSLNPRGSGVSTDTQYF. For the CDR3, the DNA is TGTGCCAGCAGCTTAAACCCCCGGGGTAGCGGGGTGAGCACAGATACGCAGTATTTT.

This chain connects TRBV12-3 or TRBV12-4 to TRBJ1-1, with a tentative D call TRBD1 (5 bases). The length of the CDR3 is 13 residues. Trimming took off 3 bases at V and 5 bases at J, with 10 bases between the two ends. CDR3 nucleotides: TGTGCCAGCAGTTTCAGGGAATCGACTGAAGCTTTCTTT. Its protein is CASSFRESTEAFF.

There are many counts of this clonotype. V gene TRBV4-1 combines with J gene TRBJ1-1, with unresolved D. The CDR3 has 18 residues. Germline V lookup: CDR1 MGHRA, CDR2 YSYEKL. V lost 3 bases and J 5 bases, leaving 25 bases between the germline ends. The CDR3 here is CASSQAVPGSAVRTEAFF. In DNA, the CDR3 is TGCGCCAGCAGCCAGGCCGTTCCTGGGTCCGCCGTGAGGACTGAAGCTTTCTTT.

This sequence joins TRBV19 and TRBJ2-3; D ambiguous. This CDR3 is 14 amino acids long. The V gene lost 8 bases and the J gene lost 1 base, with 13 bases spanning the gap. The V gene's germline CDR1 is LNHDA and CDR2 SQIVND (reference sequence). Here the CDR3 DNA reads TGTGCCAGTCGTCAGAGTTTCGGCACAGATACGCAGTATTTT. Residues: CASRQSFGTDTQYF.

The V gene is TRBV7-2, the J gene TRBJ2-1, with unresolved D. This CDR3 has 13 residues. Per the germline V gene, CDR1 is SGHTA and CDR2 is FQGNSA. Trimming removed 1 base from V and 5 bases from J, with 6 bases in between. The CDR3 reads CASSLEQNNEQFF. The CDR3 nucleotides read TGTGCCAGCAGCTTAGAACAGAACAATGAGCAGTTCTTC.

This clonotype was recorded at least ten times. The chain carries TRBV3-1 and TRBJ2-5; D perhaps matches TRBD2 (6 bases). V shed 7 bases and J shed 7 bases, with 22 bases lying between them. Germline V gene sequence: CDR1 LGHDT, CDR2 YNNKEL (reference sequence). The CDR3 consists of 15 residues. The CDR3 region has the DNA TGTGCCAGCACCCAGGGCCGGAGGGGCCATGGGACCCAGTACTTC. Protein: CASTQGRRGHGTQYF.

V is TRBV27 and J is TRBJ2-6; D gene unclear. The germline CDR1 and CDR2 sequences are MNHEY and SMNVEV (reference sequence). CDR3 length: 14 residues. With 6 bases removed from V and 0 bases from J, the gap between germline ends came to 6 bases. The CDR3 protein is CASRWGSGANVLTF. In DNA form, the CDR3 reads TGTGCCAGCAGGTGGGGCTCTGGGGCCAACGTCCTGACTTTC.

This clonotype was picked up many times. A much larger clonotype is one base distant, so this may be a read error. The V gene is TRBV24-1, the J gene TRBJ1-5; no reliable D call. Germline lookup yields CDR1 KGHDR and CDR2 SFDVKD. The CDR3 spans 16 residues. The CDR3 loop reads CATTSDGIYSNRPQHF. The DNA for the CDR3 is TGTGCCACCACTTCGGACGGGATCTATAGCAATCGGCCCCAGCATTTT.

This clonotype has a handful of counts. The chain is built from TRBV12-3 or TRBV12-4 and TRBJ2-2; D is unclear. With 4 bases removed from V and 0 bases from J, the gap between germline ends came to 12 bases. The CDR3 sequence is 16 residues long. In DNA form, the CDR3 reads TGTGCCAGCAGTTCACCTACCGGTTCGAACACCGGGGAGCTGTTTTTT. This gives the protein CASSSPTGSNTGELFF.

V usage is TRBV19 and J usage is TRBJ2-3; the D is unclear. V was pared by 5 bases and J by 6 bases, with 9 bases between. In germline, CDR1 is LNHDA, CDR2 SQIVND (reference sequence). The CDR3 spans 12 residues. CDR3 DNA: TGTGCCAGTAGTTTCACGTGGGATACGCAGTATTTT. This sequence encodes CASSFTWDTQYF.

This clonotype showed up just a few times. The rearrangement uses TRBV12-3 or TRBV12-4 and TRBJ2-1, with D tentatively TRBD2 (7 bases). CDR3 size: 13 residues. V gave up 5 bases and J gave up 8 bases, with 13 bases separating them. This chain's CDR3 is CASSGGGPDEQFF. The CDR3, as DNA: TGTGCCAGCAGTGGGGGGGGGCCGGATGAGCAGTTCTTC.

The genes are TRBV2 and TRBJ1-2, with no clear D. The CDR3 has 13 amino acids. Germline CDR1 SNHLY, CDR2 FYNNEI. Trimming cost V 3 bases and J 4 bases, with 9 bases left between them. Here the CDR3 DNA reads TGTGCCAGCAGTGACAAACAGCCCTATGGCTACACCTTC. Translated: CASSDKQPYGYTF.

This clonotype was counted between two and nine times. The genes are TRBV6-1 and TRBJ1-3; D is undetermined. The CDR3 is 15 amino acids. Germline V lookup: CDR1 MNHNS, CDR2 SASEGT. With 8 bases removed from V and 2 bases from J, the gap between germline ends came to 16 bases. This chain's CDR3 is CASGWGRRPGNTIYF. CDR3 sequence (DNA): TGTGCCAGCGGATGGGGAAGACGACCTGGAAACACCATATATTTT.

This clonotype was seen ten or more times. The chain has TRBV7-8 and TRBJ2-2; D uncertain. The CDR3 loop spans 14 amino acids. Between the trimmed V and J ends, which lost 1 base and 7 bases, there was a span of 10 bases. Germline V gene sequence: CDR1 SGHVS, CDR2 FQNEAQ. CDR3 in DNA: TGTGCCAGCAGCTTAGATTTCGATCACGGGGAGCTGTTTTTT. Amino acids: CASSLDFDHGELFF.

With respect to this clonotype: A much larger clonotype is one base distant, so this may be a read error. The chain employs TRBV20-1 and TRBJ2-1; D is possibly TRBD1 or TRBD2 (6 bases each). The germline gives CDR1 DFQATT, CDR2 SNEGSKA (reference sequence). The CDR3 is 15 amino acids. This chain's CDR3 is CSASPRGPRRNEQLF. CDR3 DNA: TGCAGTGCTTCCCCCCGGGGGCCGAGGAGGAATGAGCAGCTCTTC.

The V and J genes are TRBV19 and TRBJ1-1; TRBD1 agrees at 10 bases. The CDR3 extends over 16 amino acids. Germline V gene lookup returns CDR1 LNHDA and CDR2 SQIVND (reference sequence). Germline trimming cut 5 bases from V and 1 base from J; bases unmatched to any gene: 7. The CDR3 protein is CASSYRDRGWNTEAFF. The CDR3 DNA follows: TGTGCCAGTAGTTACCGGGACAGGGGTTGGAACACTGAAGCTTTCTTT.

Comment on this clonotype: This may be a read error: a much more frequent sequence differs by one nucleotide. This chain joins TRBV30 and TRBJ2-7, with 8 bases lining up with TRBD1. This CDR3 has 11 residues. Unmatched junction bases numbered 5, after V lost 5 bases and J lost 8 bases. The germline V gene has CDR1 GTSNPN and CDR2 SVGIG (reference sequence). The CDR3 region is CAWDRGVKQYF. DNA for the CDR3: TGTGCCTGGGACAGGGGCGTCAAGCAGTACTTC.